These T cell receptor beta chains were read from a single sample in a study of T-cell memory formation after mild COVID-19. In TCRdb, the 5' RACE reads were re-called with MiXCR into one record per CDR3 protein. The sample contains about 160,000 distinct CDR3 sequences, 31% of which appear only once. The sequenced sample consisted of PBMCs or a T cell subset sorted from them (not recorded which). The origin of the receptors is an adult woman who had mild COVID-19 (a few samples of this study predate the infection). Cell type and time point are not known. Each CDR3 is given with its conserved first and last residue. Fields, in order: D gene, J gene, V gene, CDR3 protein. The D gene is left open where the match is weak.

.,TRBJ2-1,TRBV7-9,CASSPNRGRTNEQFF
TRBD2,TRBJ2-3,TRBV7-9,CASSLRSGRRTDTQYF
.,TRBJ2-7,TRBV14,CASSHSGTRSVYEQYF
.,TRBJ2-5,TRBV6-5,CASNINEGQPGTQYF
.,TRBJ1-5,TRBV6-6,CASSASNQPQHF
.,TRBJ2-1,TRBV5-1,CASSKHSGVGYNEQFF
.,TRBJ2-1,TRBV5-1,CASSPRDGGANEQFF
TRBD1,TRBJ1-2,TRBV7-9,CASSLAGQAYYGYTF
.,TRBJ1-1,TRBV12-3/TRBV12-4,CASGDTEAFF
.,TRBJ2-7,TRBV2,CASRVGYEQYF
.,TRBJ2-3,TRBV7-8,CASSFWGTDTQYF
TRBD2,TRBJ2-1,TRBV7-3,CASSFRLAGVGEQFF
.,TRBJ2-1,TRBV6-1,CASRDDFSSYNEQFF
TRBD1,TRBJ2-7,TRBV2,CASRTAMTGGEQYF
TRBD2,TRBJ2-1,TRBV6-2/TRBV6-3,CASSGGRTSGRWSYNEQFF
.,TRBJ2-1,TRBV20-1,CSARLGGEQFF
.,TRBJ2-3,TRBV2,CATVGMDTQYF
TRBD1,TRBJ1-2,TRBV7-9,CASSLAGTATYGYTF
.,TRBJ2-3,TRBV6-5,CASSWGRSTDTQYF
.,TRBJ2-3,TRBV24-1,CATSDQRDTSTDTQYF
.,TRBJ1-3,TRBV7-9,CASRSGTVTSGNTIYF
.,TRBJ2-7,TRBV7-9,CASSLVQGISYEQYF
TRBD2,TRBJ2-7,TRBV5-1,CASSPEGTSGGNEQYF
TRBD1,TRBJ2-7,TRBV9,CASSPQDRATTYEQYF
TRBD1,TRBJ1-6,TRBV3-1,CASSPRDRANSPLHF
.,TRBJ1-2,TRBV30,CAWSESRGGTYTF
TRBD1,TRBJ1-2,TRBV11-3,CASSFAGTGYGYTF
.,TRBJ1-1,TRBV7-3,CASSFNPEGTEAFF
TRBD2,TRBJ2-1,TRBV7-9,CASIPVVLAGAYNEQFF
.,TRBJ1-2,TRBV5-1,CASTAGIQEAYGYTF
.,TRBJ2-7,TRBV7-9,CASSLEAPRYEQYF
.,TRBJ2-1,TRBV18,CASSPVGDLFF
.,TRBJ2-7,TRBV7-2,CASTPQGYEQYF
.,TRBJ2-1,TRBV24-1,CATSDPVGAGLEGYNEQFF
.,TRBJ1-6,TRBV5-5,CASSLQNSPLHF
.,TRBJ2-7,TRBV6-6,CASSYSGKSYEQYF
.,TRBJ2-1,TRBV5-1,CASSGGANSYNEQFF
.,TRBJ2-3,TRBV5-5,CASSLGPTDTQYF
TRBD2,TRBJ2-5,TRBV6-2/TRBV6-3,CASSYSISAGGPQETQYF
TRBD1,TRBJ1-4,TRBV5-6,CASSSPIGGRVEKLFF
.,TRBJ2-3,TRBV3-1,CASSPGTTDTQYF
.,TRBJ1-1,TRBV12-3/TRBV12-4,CASRATTEAFF
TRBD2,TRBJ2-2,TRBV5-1,CASSLARLASGELFF
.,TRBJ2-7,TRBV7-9,CASMATEDYEQYF
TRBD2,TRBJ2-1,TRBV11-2,CASSLLGLAGVSYNEQFF
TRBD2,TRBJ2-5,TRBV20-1,CSARDRPSGTETQYF
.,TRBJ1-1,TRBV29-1,CSVATVRGTEAFF
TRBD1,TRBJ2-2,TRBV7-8,CASSLARTGAGELFF
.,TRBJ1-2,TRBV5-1,CASSLDGFNTF
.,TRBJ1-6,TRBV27,CASSFVDIDSPLHF
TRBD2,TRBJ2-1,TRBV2,CASSVSGGLNEQFF